Listed below are T cell receptor beta chains from one sample, sequenced in a study of blood T cell repertoires in COVID-19. This table comes from immunoSEQ multiplex PCR, and its TCRdb copy is limited to in-frame clones, with some not included. The data show tens of thousands of clones, approximately 82% seen once. The specimen was peripheral blood. These receptors were obtained from a woman aged 50 to 65 with acute or convalescent COVID-19. Both conserved end residues are part of each CDR3. The D gene is left open where the match is weak. Clone sizes are given selectively: once, few, many, or a class where the clone is expanded.

>.|TRBV24-1|TRBJ2-5|.
TGTGCCACCAGTGATTGGAAGGGGCAGAAGGAGACCCAGTACTTC
CATSDWKGQKETQYF
>.|TRBV4-1|TRBJ2-5|.
TGCGCCAGCAGCCAAGACAGTGATAAAGAGACCCAGTACTTC
CASSQDSDKETQYF
>.|TRBV6-5|TRBJ2-3|TRBD2
TGTGCCAGCAGTCAGCGGGAGCGGGGAGATACGCAGTATTTT
CASSQRERGDTQYF
>.|TRBV7-3|TRBJ1-2|.
TGTGCCAGCAGCTCTCAACCGGGGAGTGGCTACACCTTC
CASSSQPGSGYTF
>.|TRBV7-3|TRBJ1-2|.
TGTGCCAGCAGCTACGGGCTTGGAGGGGATGGCTACACCTTC
CASSYGLGGDGYTF
>.|TRBV10-2|TRBJ1-5|.
TGCGCCAGCAGTGAAGGCAGGATAGGGGTGAGTCAGCCCCAGCATTTT
CASSEGRIGVSQPQHF
>.|TRBV5-1|TRBJ2-5|TRBD1
TGCGCCAGCAGCTATCAGGGGGCGGTGGAGACCCAGTACTTC
CASSYQGAVETQYF
>.|TRBV10-3|TRBJ1-6|TRBD1
TGTGCCATCAGTGCAGGGGGGTTGAATTCACCCCTCCACTTT
CAISAGGLNSPLHF
>.|TRBV28|TRBJ2-7|.
TGTGCCAGCAGTCCCGGGACTGTCCCCTACGAGCAGTACTTC
CASSPGTVPYEQYF
>.|TRBV2|TRBJ2-6|.
TGTGCCAGCAGCCACAGGGACCCTGGGGCCAACGTCCTGACTTTC
CASSHRDPGANVLTF
>few|TRBV7-2|TRBJ1-2|.
TGTGCCAGCAATAAACGCGGGCGCGGCTACACCTTC
CASNKRGRGYTF
>.|TRBV3-1/TRBV3-2|TRBJ1-6|.
TGTGCCAGCAGCCAAATGACTGAATCACCCCTCCACTTT
CASSQMTESPLHF
>.|TRBV5-4|TRBJ1-2|.
TGTGCCAGCAGCTTGAGTTCGGGTCAGGGCTACTATGGCTACACCTTC
CASSLSSGQGYYGYTF
>.|TRBV7-4|TRBJ2-7|TRBD1
TGTGCCAGCAGCTCGATAAAGACAGGGGAGCCTACCTACGAGCAGTACTTC
CASSSIKTGEPTYEQYF
>.|TRBV19|TRBJ2-3|.
TGTGCCAGTAGTCCAGGCACAGATACGCAGTATTTT
CASSPGTDTQYF
>.|TRBV19|TRBJ2-2|TRBD2
TGTGCCAGTAGGATACTAGCGGGGGCCCCAGAAATCACCGGGGAGCTGTTTTTT
CASRILAGAPEITGELFF
>.|TRBV5-5|TRBJ2-2|TRBD1
TGTGCCAGCAGGATGACAGGGGTTAACACCGGGGAGCTGTTTTTT
CASRMTGVNTGELFF
>few|TRBV15|TRBJ2-3|TRBD2
TGTGCCACCAGCAGAGTAAAGGGACTAGCGGGGGGGCGCACAGATACGCAGTATTTT
CATSRVKGLAGGRTDTQYF
>once|TRBV21-1|TRBJ2-1|.
TGTGCCAGCAACGATCTAGCGGGATGGTATGAGCAGTTCTTC
CASNDLAGWYEQFF
>once|TRBV5-1|TRBJ1-1|.
TGCGCCAGCAGCTTGGCGCGGGGGCCGGTTACTGAAGCTTTCTTT
CASSLARGPVTEAFF
>once|TRBV2|TRBJ2-7|.
TGTGCCAGCAGTGATGCCCGGTCCTACGAGCAGTACTTC
CASSDARSYEQYF
>.|TRBV12-3/TRBV12-4|TRBJ1-4|.
TGTGCCAGCAGTTCGCAGGGAGGTGAAAAACTGTTTTTT
CASSSQGGEKLFF
>once|TRBV7-8|TRBJ2-3|TRBD2
TGTGCCAGCAGCTTGACGACTAGCGGGGGAACAGATACGCAGTATTTT
CASSLTTSGGTDTQYF
>.|TRBV2|TRBJ2-1|TRBD2
TGTGCCAGCAGCGCGACTAGCGGGGGACGGAACTACAATGAGCAGTTCTTC
CASSATSGGRNYNEQFF
>.|TRBV21-1|TRBJ1-5|.
TGTGCCAGCACCCGGTGGGACAGGACGCAAATGGATCCGCCCCAGCATTTT
CASTRWDRTQMDPPQHF
>few|TRBV25-1|TRBJ2-1|.
TGTGCCAGCAGTGAATTCGACGGACAGTACAATGAGCAGTTCTTC
CASSEFDGQYNEQFF
>few|TRBV2|TRBJ2-7|TRBD2
TGTGCCAGCAGTGTCAGCGGGAGAAATTCGGAGCAGTACTTC
CASSVSGRNSEQYF
>.|TRBV7-2|TRBJ1-4|TRBD1
TGTGCCAGCAGCTCGCTGACAGGGAAAAAACTGTTTTTT
CASSSLTGKKLFF
>.|TRBV5-4|TRBJ1-6|TRBD1
TGTGCCAGCAGCCTCGGACAGGGTTCCTATAATTCACCCCTCCACTTT
CASSLGQGSYNSPLHF
>.|TRBV27|TRBJ2-5|.
TGTGCCAGCAGTTACGCAGGGAGGGAGACCCAGTACTTC
CASSYAGRETQYF
>few|TRBV14|TRBJ1-1|.
TGTGCCAGCAGCCAAGATGACACAGGGAACACTGAAGCTTTCTTT
CASSQDDTGNTEAFF
>.|TRBV6-6|TRBJ2-7|TRBD1
TGTGCCAGCAGCATTACCGGCAGGGGGCTTCATGTGGAGTACTTC
CASSITGRGLHVEYF
>.|TRBV11-2|TRBJ2-5|.
TGTGCCAGCAGCAGGGACATTCAAGAGACCCAGTACTTC
CASSRDIQETQYF
>few|TRBV7-7|TRBJ2-5|.
TGTGCTAGCAGCTTTTTGCCAGGGCCTCCTCAAGAGACCCAGTACTTC
CASSFLPGPPQETQYF
>.|TRBV27|TRBJ1-6|.
TGTGCCAGCCGGATCCAGCGGGGACCTAATAATTCACCCCTCCACTTT
CASRIQRGPNNSPLHF
>.|TRBV27|TRBJ1-2|.
TGTGCCAGCAGTTCCTCTGGGGGCAGCCCCTATGGCTACACCTTC
CASSSSGGSPYGYTF
>once|TRBV6-5|TRBJ2-2|.
TGTGCCAGCAGGACAGTCATCACCGGGGAGCTGTTTTTT
CASRTVITGELFF
>.|TRBV25-1|TRBJ2-2|.
TGTGCCAGCAGTAACGCCGGGACACTAAACACCGGGGAGCTGTTTTTT
CASSNAGTLNTGELFF
>once|TRBV4-3|TRBJ2-6|.
TGCGCCAGCAGCCAAGCAATCTCTGGGGCCAACGTCCTGACTTTC
CASSQAISGANVLTF
>once|TRBV21-1|TRBJ1-5|.
TGTTTCTTAGGGGGCTCGGTTAGTCAGCCCCAGCATTTT
CFLGGSVSQPQHF
>.|TRBV10-3|TRBJ1-5|.
TGTGCCATCAGTGGGCCGGCGGGGAATCAGCCCCAGCATTTT
CAISGPAGNQPQHF